Below, 16 T cell receptor beta chains from the same sample are listed, as sequenced in a study of blood T cell repertoires in COVID-19. Sequencing used immunoSEQ multiplex PCR; TCRdb keeps in-frame clones, though not all of them. The sample carries approximately 300,000 clones, almost 90% recorded once. The sequencing sample was made of peripheral blood. The receptors were sampled from a middle-aged woman with COVID-19, enrolled during active disease.

V usage is TRBV19 and J usage is TRBJ1-4, with unresolved D. Germline V gene sequence: CDR1 LNHDA, CDR2 SQIVND (reference sequence). V lost 7 bases and J lost 3, with 12 bases in between. CDR3 length equals 14 residues. The CDR3 DNA reads as TGTGCCAGTAACACGAGGGTCGCTAATGAAAAACTGTTTTTT. It specifies CASNTRVANEKLFF.

V gene TRBV6-4 combines with J gene TRBJ2-2, with D unresolved. In germline, CDR1 is MRHNA, CDR2 SNTAGT. The CDR3 has 17 residues. V was cut by 0 bases and J by 2 bases, with 13 bases left in between. CDR3 amino acids: CASSDSIAHLNTGELFF. The DNA for the CDR3 is TGTGCCAGCAGTGACTCGATCGCGCACCTAAACACCGGGGAGCTGTTTTTT.

J is TRBJ2-1 and V is TRBV7-2; 11 bases map to TRBD2. V was clipped by 0 bases and J by 6 bases; unmatched bases: 1. The CDR3 extends over 15 amino acids. Germline lookup yields CDR1 SGHTA and CDR2 FQGNSA. The CDR3, as DNA: TGTGCCAGCAGCTTAGCCGGGACTAGCGGCAATGAGCAGTTCTTC. It yields the protein CASSLAGTSGNEQFF.

CDR3 nucleotide sequence: TGTGCCAGCAGTTACTCATCTGACGGGGGGAAGGATGAGCAGTTCTTC. Its translation: CASSYSSDGGKDEQFF. The rearrangement links TRBV6-2 or TRBV6-3 to TRBJ2-1, with 7 bases fitting TRBD2. CDR3 length: 16 amino acids. Germline V gives CDR1 MNHEY, CDR2 SVGEGT. Trimming cost V 0 bases and J 8 bases; bases outside gene matches: 10.

The rearrangement joins TRBV28 to TRBJ2-7, with 7 bases identical to TRBD1. This CDR3 comprises 15 residues. The V segment lost 4 bases and the J segment 4 bases; nucleotides outside the gene matches: 10. Germline CDR1 MDHEN, CDR2 SYDVKM. In DNA, the CDR3 is TGTGCCAGCAGTTCTACCGGGACAGAGTTTTACGAGCAGTACTTC. Translating gives CASSSTGTEFYEQYF.

The chain has TRBV19 and TRBJ2-5; 14 bases are shared with TRBD2. CDR1 and CDR2 (germline): LNHDA, SQIVND (reference sequence). After removal of 4 bases from V and 5 bases from J, the junction contained 6 bases not matched to a gene. The CDR3 is 16 residues long. The CDR3 nucleotides are TGTGCCAGTAGTACCTGGACTAGCGGGAGGAGCGAGACCCAGTACTTC. Protein product: CASSTWTSGRSETQYF.

V is TRBV18 and J is TRBJ2-3; 10 bases agree with TRBD2. This CDR3 has 15 residues. Trimming at V came to 6 bases and at J to 3 bases, leaving 6 bases not matched to a gene. CDR1 is KGHSH, CDR2 LQKENI, per germline. The CDR3 bases are TGTGCCAGCTCCCGTAGCGGGGGGAGGACAGATACGCAGTATTTT. Translated, it gives CASSRSGGRTDTQYF.

The chain has TRBV5-5 and TRBJ2-7; D gene ambiguous. Trimming cost V 4 bases and J 4 bases, with 9 bases left between them. The CDR3 has 12 residues. The V gene's germline CDR1 is SGHKS and CDR2 YYEKEE (reference sequence). The CDR3 DNA reads as TGTGCCAGCAGCGCCGACATTTACGAGCAGTACTTC. It translates to CASSADIYEQYF.

The V and J genes are TRBV6-2 or TRBV6-3 and TRBJ1-4; D not certain. CDR3 length: 15 residues. Germline V gives CDR1 MNHEY, CDR2 SVGEGT. V dropped 5 bases and J dropped 1 base, with 11 bases sitting between them. The CDR3 region is CASSHLSVTNEKLFF. CDR3 in DNA: TGTGCCAGCAGTCATCTCTCGGTAACTAATGAAAAACTGTTTTTT.

The CDR3 here is CAISLGQGGEYEQYF. The CDR3 nucleotides are TGTGCCATCAGTCTGGGACAGGGGGGTGAGTACGAGCAGTACTTC. The chain links TRBV10-3 to TRBJ2-7; 11 bases map to TRBD1. J was trimmed by 4 bases and V by 5 bases; bases with no gene match: 7. Germline V CDR1 and CDR2: ENHRY, SYGVKD. The CDR3 contains 15 residues.

This clone was picked up one time. The J gene is TRBJ2-6, the V gene TRBV27, with a weak D call TRBD1 (7 bases). Trimming removed 2 bases at V and 2 bases at J, with 16 bases between. Germline CDR1 and CDR2: MNHEY and SMNVEV (reference sequence). The CDR3 consists of 18 residues. This chain's CDR3 is CASSLIAGGGAGANVLTF. The CDR3 nucleotides are TGTGCCAGCAGTTTAATAGCAGGGGGAGGTGCTGGGGCCAACGTCCTGACTTTC.

This clone was seen a single time. The rearrangement links TRBV6-5 to TRBJ1-1; 8 nucleotides line up with TRBD1. V dropped 6 bases and J dropped 7; count of bases not matched to a gene: 13. The CDR3 covers 15 residues. From germline, CDR1 is MNHEY and CDR2 SVGAGI. The CDR3 DNA reads TGTGCCAGCAGATGGGACCTACAGGGGGGAATTGAAGCTTTCTTT. This gives the protein CASRWDLQGGIEAFF.

The chain couples TRBV7-2 to TRBJ1-6; D might be TRBD1 (5 bases). Germline V gives CDR1 SGHTA, CDR2 FQGNSA. V was clipped by 3 bases and J by 4 bases, with 7 bases between them. This CDR3 has 14 residues. The CDR3 is CASSLGGYNSPLHF. The CDR3 nucleotides read TGTGCCAGCAGCTTGGGGGGATATAATTCACCCCTCCACTTT.

The table lists this clone with a count of one. The chain is built from TRBV6-5 and TRBJ2-7; TRBD2 might be the D (7 bases). V was pared by 9 bases and J by 2 bases, with 17 bases between. The CDR3 totals 14 residues. The germline V gene has CDR1 MNHEY and CDR2 SVGAGI. The CDR3 DNA reads TGTGCCAGTCGCATCGCGGGGGACACCTACGAGCAGTACTTC. It yields the protein CASRIAGDTYEQYF.

The chain carries TRBV12-5 and TRBJ2-2; D is perhaps TRBD1 (5 bases). The CDR3 covers 16 residues. Trimming removed 5 bases at V and 3 bases at J, with 16 bases between. Germline values: CDR1 LGHNT, CDR2 FRNRAP. The chain's CDR3 is CASGKNTGVDTGELFF. CDR3 coding DNA: TGTGCTAGTGGTAAAAACACAGGTGTCGACACCGGGGAGCTGTTTTTT.

This sequence joins TRBV24-1 and TRBJ1-2; 9 nucleotides agree with TRBD1. Germline V gene sequence: CDR1 KGHDR, CDR2 SFDVKD. The length of the CDR3 is 15 residues. V shed 4 bases, J shed 1 base, and the junction held 3 bases outside the gene matches. The CDR3: CATSDDRGNNYGYTF. CDR3 nucleotide sequence: TGTGCCACCAGTGACGACAGGGGGAATAACTATGGCTACACCTTC.